Listed below are T cell receptor beta chains from one sample, sequenced in a study of tumor-infiltrating lymphocytes in glioblastoma multiforme. MiXCR was run by TCRdb on the multiplex PCR reads, yielding one entry per CDR3 protein. The data contain around 13,000 distinct CDR3 sequences, approximately 68% of them singletons. Material: brain tumor tissue. The receptors shown here come from a male donor with glioblastoma. CDR3s include the opening cysteine and the closing phenylalanine or tryptophan. A D gene is named only where the DNA matches it firmly. The size entry is marked missing in some rows and otherwise reads once, few, many or a size class.

v_gene,j_gene,d_gene,abundance,CDR3nt,CDR3aa
TRBV20-1,TRBJ1-2,-,-,TGCAGTGCTAGAGATCTCGGTGGCTACACCTTC,CSARDLGGYTF
TRBV4-1,TRBJ2-1,-,many,TGCGCCAGCAGCCATCCGACAGATGAGCAGTTCTTC,CASSHPTDEQFF
TRBV11-3,TRBJ2-3,-,-,TGTGCCTGCAGCTTGGATCTTGGGGGGCGCGATACGCAGTATTTT,CACSLDLGGRDTQYF
TRBV6-1,TRBJ2-5,-,-,TGTGCCAGCAGTGCCCTAAGGGCGAGCCAGACCCAGTACTTC,CASSALRASQTQYF
TRBV29-1,TRBJ1-2,-,many,TGCAGCGTTGAAGATGGCCCGGTTTACTACACCTTC,CSVEDGPVYYTF
TRBV6-2/TRBV6-3,TRBJ2-3,TRBD1,-,TGTGCCAGCAGTACCCGGGACAGGGGTTTCTTTCCCACAGATACGCAGTATTTT,CASSTRDRGFFPTDTQYF
TRBV5-8,TRBJ2-5,TRBD2,-,TGTGCAAGCCGCGGGGGACCCGGACGCCAAGAGACCCAGTACTTC,CASRGGPGRQETQYF
TRBV20-1,TRBJ2-3,-,once,TGCTGTGCTAGGACACTGGATACGCAGTATTTT,CCARTLDTQYF
TRBV11-2,TRBJ2-7,TRBD2,-,TGTGCCAGCAGCACCTTTAGCGGGAGTCAGTCCTACGAGCAGTACTTC,CASSTFSGSQSYEQYF
TRBV11-3,TRBJ2-1,TRBD2,-,TGTGCCTGCAGCTTAGATAGCGGGAGCGGTTACAATGAGCAGTTCTTC,CACSLDSGSGYNEQFF
TRBV29-1,TRBJ2-5,-,once,TGCAGCGTTACAGAGCACAGTCGCCACCAAGAGACCCAGTACTTC,CSVTEHSRHQETQYF
TRBV28,TRBJ1-3,-,-,TGTGCCAGCAGTTCAGTTAAGAGCTCTGGAGACACCGTATATTTT,CASSSVKSSGDTVYF
TRBV6-2/TRBV6-3,TRBJ1-2,-,-,TGTGCCAGCAGCGAACCCCGGGCCACACTCTATGGCTACACCTTC,CASSEPRATLYGYTF
TRBV6-2/TRBV6-3,TRBJ2-1,TRBD2,medium-sized,TGTGCCAGCAGTTACTCCGCGGGAGAGAATGAGCAGTTCTTC,CASSYSAGENEQFF
TRBV7-3,TRBJ2-1,-,few,TGTGCCAGCAGCTTAATTCCAGCCGGTGACTACAACAATGAGCAGTTCTTC,CASSLIPAGDYNNEQFF
TRBV20-1,TRBJ2-7,-,-,TGCGGTGCCACGAAGCGTGAGTTCGGGTACGAGCAGTACTTC,CGATKREFGYEQYF
TRBV20-1,TRBJ1-5,-,-,TGCAGTACTCGAGGGATGAATAGCAATCAGCCCCAGCATTTT,CSTRGMNSNQPQHF
TRBV20-1,TRBJ1-1,-,-,TGCAGTGCTAGGGAGGAGCAGGGGTCCACTGAAGCTTTATTT,CSAREEQGSTEALF
TRBV5-4,TRBJ2-3,TRBD2,medium-sized,TGTGCCAGCAGCTTAAGCGGGAGTAGTGGCGATACGCAGTATTTT,CASSLSGSSGDTQYF
TRBV11-2,TRBJ2-3,TRBD2,-,TGTGCCAGCTTACGGGGGGGTGTCACAGATACGCAGTATTTT,CASLRGGVTDTQYF
TRBV5-1,TRBJ1-4,-,-,TGCGCCAGCAGCTTGGCCGGGGGGACTCAGAATGAAAAACTGTTTTTT,CASSLAGGTQNEKLFF
TRBV30,TRBJ2-5,-,-,TGTGTCTGGAGCCCCGGGACAAGGGGTATCGAGACCCAGTACTTC,CVWSPGTRGIETQYF
TRBV10-2,TRBJ2-5,-,-,TGTGCCAGCAGTAGGTGCAGTAGGGTGGGGACCCAGTACTTC,CASSRCSRVGTQYF
TRBV12-3/TRBV12-4,TRBJ2-5,-,-,TGTGCCGGCAGTTTAAGGTACGCCGGGGGGACCCAGTACTTC,CAGSLRYAGGTQYF
TRBV6-5,TRBJ2-4,TRBD1,-,TGTGCCTGCTGCGACAGGGACAAAAACATTCAGTGCTTC,CACCDRDKNIQCF
TRBV24-1,TRBJ2-1,TRBD2,-,TGTGCCTCCAGTGAAGGTCCAGTAGCGGGAGATGAGCAGTTCTTC,CASSEGPVAGDEQFF
TRBV6-6,TRBJ2-6,TRBD1,-,TGTGCCAGCAATAAGGGGGCCTACTCTGGGGCCAACGTCCTGACTTTC,CASNKGAYSGANVLTF
TRBV20-1,TRBJ2-3,-,few,TGCAGTCCCCTGATAGGGGAAGGGACAGATACGCAGTATTTT,CSPLIGEGTDTQYF
TRBV4-1,TRBJ2-7,-,medium-sized,TGCGCCAGCAGCCAAGATTGGGGGTACGAGCAGTACTTC,CASSQDWGYEQYF
TRBV20-1,TRBJ2-3,-,medium-sized,TGCAGTGCTAGAGAGAGCGGTGGGAGCACAGATACGCAGTATTTT,CSARESGGSTDTQYF
TRBV5-1,TRBJ2-7,TRBD2,-,TGCGCCAGCGGCTTGGACGCTAGCGGGCCCTACGAGCGGTACTTC,CASGLDASGPYERYF
TRBV6-5,TRBJ2-5,TRBD2,few,TGTGCCAGCAATTACTCGCTAGCGGGGTTCCAGGAGACCCAGTGCTTC,CASNYSLAGFQETQCF
TRBV11-2,TRBJ2-7,-,-,TGTACCAGCAGCTTCTCTAGCATAGCACTATATGAGCAGTACTTC,CTSSFSSIALYEQYF
TRBV4-2,TRBJ2-2,TRBD1,few,TGTGCCAGAAGCCCCCGAGCCGGACAGGGCGGCGCCGGGGAGCTGTTTTTT,CARSPRAGQGGAGELFF
TRBV5-1,TRBJ2-2,-,-,TGCCCCAGCAGCCCCTTAGGGGGAGGCGTTAACGGGGGGCTGTTTTTT,CPSSPLGGGVNGGLFF
TRBV5-6,TRBJ2-5,-,-,TGTGCCAGCAGCTTGGAGGAAGAGACCCAGTACTTC,CASSLEEETQYF
TRBV5-5,TRBJ2-7,TRBD1,-,TGTGCCAGCAGCTCAGATTCCGGGACAGGGGAGGATGAGCAGTACTTC,CASSSDSGTGEDEQYF
TRBV6-5,TRBJ2-2,-,-,TGTGCCAGCAGTTACTCGGGGCAGGTGTTCACCGGGGAGCTGTTTTTT,CASSYSGQVFTGELFF
TRBV6-5,TRBJ2-2,TRBD2,-,TGTGCCAGCAACCCATTAGGGGCGGGAGTCCCCGGGGAGCTGTTTTTT,CASNPLGAGVPGELFF
TRBV4-1,TRBJ2-1,TRBD2,-,TGCGCCAGCAGTCACCCCTCGGGGGGAGCCCACAATGAGCTGTTCTTC,CASSHPSGGAHNELFF
TRBV12-3/TRBV12-4,TRBJ2-3,-,-,TGTGCCAGCAGTCGCCCCGGGGGAGGAGATACGCAGTATTTT,CASSRPGGGDTQYF
TRBV18,TRBJ2-7,TRBD2,few,TGTGCCAGCCCACCAGCGGGACTAGCGGGGGCGAACTCCTACGAGCAGTACTTC,CASPPAGLAGANSYEQYF
TRBV6-1,TRBJ2-2,-,once,TGTGCCAGCAGGAGGGACCCCTCACCGGGGAGCTGTTTT,CASRRDPSPGSCF
TRBV29-1,TRBJ2-2,-,once,TGCAGCGTTGAATGGGCAGGGGAATCGGCGAACACCGGGGAGCTGTTTTTT,CSVEWAGESANTGELFF
TRBV11-2,TRBJ2-2,-,few,TGTGCCAGCATTCCCTCATTCGGCCAAGGGTTAGCGGTAAACACCGGGGAGCTGTTTTTT,CASIPSFGQGLAVNTGELFF
TRBV6-2/TRBV6-3,TRBJ1-5,-,-,TGTGCCAGCAGTCGGCAGGGGTTTCAGCCCCAGCATTTT,CASSRQGFQPQHF
TRBV11-3,TRBJ2-1,TRBD2,once,TGTGCCAGCAGCTTTGATAGCGGGGGCCCTTACAATGAGCAGTTCTTC,CASSFDSGGPYNEQFF
TRBV2,TRBJ2-3,-,-,TGCGCCAGCAGTCTAAGGACAGTGGGGATAGATACGCAGTATTTT,CASSLRTVGIDTQYF
TRBV6-2/TRBV6-3,TRBJ1-1,-,-,TGTGCCAGCAGTCTCGATGGGGTCTGGACTGAAGCTTTCTTT,CASSLDGVWTEAFF
TRBV10-2,TRBJ1-3,-,few,TGCGCCAGCAGTGAAATCCGGGGGGCCTCTGGAAACACCATATATTTT,CASSEIRGASGNTIYF
TRBV11-2,TRBJ2-1,-,once,TGTGTCAGCAGCCTGGAAGGGAGCAATGAGCAGTTCTTC,CVSSLEGSNEQFF
TRBV11-2,TRBJ1-1,-,-,TGTGCCAGCAGTACAGGGTACGACACTGAAGCTTTCTTT,CASSTGYDTEAFF
TRBV4-1,TRBJ2-7,-,-,TGCGCCAGCAGCCGAGGGACACAATCAGACTACGAGCAGTACTTC,CASSRGTQSDYEQYF
TRBV7-9,TRBJ1-3,-,many,TGTGCCAGCAGCTTAGCTACAGGGTTCACTGGAAACACCATATATTTT,CASSLATGFTGNTIYF
TRBV10-3,TRBJ2-7,TRBD1,-,TGTGCCATCAGTGAGTTGGGACAGAAGCAATACTTC,CAISELGQKQYF
TRBV28,TRBJ1-2,-,many,TGTGCCAGCAGGGGCCCCAGAATTGATGGCTACACCTTC,CASRGPRIDGYTF
TRBV20-1,TRBJ1-1,TRBD1,medium-sized,TGCAGTGCTCCCCGACAGGGATACACTGAAGCTTTCTTT,CSAPRQGYTEAFF
TRBV29-1,TRBJ2-5,-,few,TGCGGCGCTGGGGGGGCGGCCCCGCATGAGACCCAGTACTTC,CGAGGAAPHETQYF
TRBV11-2,TRBJ2-1,-,few,TGTGCCAGCAGCCCGTCGGCTGAGCAGTTCTTC,CASSPSAEQFF